The entry below gives a single T cell receptor beta chain sequence along with its context. Its antigen remains undetermined. No much larger clonotype is one base removed from it; base qualities were not supplied. Enrolling through a virtual design, the prospective study's participants ranged in age from roughly 18 to 89 years and lived across roughly 23 United States geographic areas. In the prospective study, participants were assigned to cohorts based on the clinical history participants reported in a screening survey and a study questionnaire. In the prospective study, mobile phlebotomists collected whole blood, serum and a nasopharyngeal or oropharyngeal swab from each participant. Additional blood draws and questionnaires over an approximately 2-month period could optionally be provided by prospective study participants. Before DNA extraction, blood samples from the prospective study were shipped at room temperature or frozen.

TCRbeta CDR3 regions were amplified from genomic DNA using the immunoSEQ Assay, a bias-controlled multiplex PCR. The paper's processing steps were these. The number of nucleated cells in each sample was estimated by amplification of reference gene primers within the assay. To quantify the absolute abundance of each unique TCRbeta CDR3 rearrangement, sequence reads were collapsed and filtered. For each sample, productive Simpson clonality was calculated as the square root of Simpson's diversity index across productive rearrangements. TCRdb took over this immuneACCESS table, retaining in-frame rearrangements with V and J assigned. Such tables are incomplete; in checked studies, under half of the missing clones stem from an unresolved V gene, and the remainder is unexplained. V, J and clone size derive from that table, while D and trimming were established from the DNA sequence. The sample has about 210,000 clones on record, 87% of them singletons. Together, the top ten hold about 9.4% of the sample.

The sample is drawn from a study of blood T cell repertoires in COVID-19 (TCRdb year 2020). General notes on the study: Samples from collaborators originated in the United States, Italy and Spain and spanned both the acute and convalescent phases of COVID-19. Sample metadata almost always included a de-identified subject ID, COVID-19 status, age in years and sex. The repertoires were released in a freely available public database meant as a resource for research on the immune response to SARS-CoV-2. The prospective study material was composed of cDNA or gDNA derived from T cells, B-cell-depleted T cells, or PBMCs. Samples were obtained from the ongoing ImmuneRACE study (first 160 participants) and from 1,000 to 1,500 subjects provided by 6 global collaborators. Where HLA class I and class II types were available, the types were taken from metadata supplied by the sample provider, not from assay-based typing. The dataset comprised deeply sampled blood TCRbeta repertoires from subjects exposed to, actively infected with, or recovered from COVID-19.

Study-level results and caveats: How much clinical and demographic metadata was included differed by source and by participant, and the metadata was provided uncurated.

For CDR1 and CDR2, the germline V gene lists SQVTM and ANQGSEA. Including cysteine and phenylalanine, the CDR3 has 15 amino acids. Only the CDR3 portion is preserved as DNA: 45 bases, with reading frame beginning at the first base. Deletion took 6 bases off V and 0 bases off J, with a span of 18 bases between the germline ends. This TCR was sampled from a young man with acute COVID-19. The sample consisted of PBMCs or T cells enriched from blood (not recorded which). The V and J genes are TRBV29-1 and TRBJ2-7; no confident D gene assignment can be made. The encoded CDR3 is CSVVPLVAGSYEQYF. DNA sequence: TGCAGCGTGGTCCCGTTAGTGGCAGGCTCCTACGAGCAGTACTTC.